These 2 T cell receptor beta chains were all obtained from the same sample, sequenced in a study of chemoradiotherapy in HPV16-positive cancers. TCRdb's copy holds only in-frame clones and misses some; the assay was immunoSEQ multiplex PCR. There are a few thousand clones in the sample; around 88% occur only once, and roughly 30% lies in the top ten. Sequenced here: blood, sampled from a patient who underwent chemoradiotherapy. The receptors come from a human donor with HPV-associated anogenital cancer.

The CDR3 here is CASSLEATQYF. In DNA form, the CDR3 reads TGCGCCAGCAGCTTGGAGGCGACCCAGTACTTC. This chain joins TRBV5-1 and TRBJ2-5, with no clear D. V lost 0 bases to trimming and J lost 7 bases, with 4 bases between them. Germline V lookup: CDR1 SGHRS, CDR2 YFSETQ. The CDR3 sequence is 11 residues long.

This chain joins TRBV30 and TRBJ1-1; 11 bases fit TRBD1. Trimming cost V 4 bases and J 4 bases; bases outside gene matches: 5. Germline assignment: CDR1 GTSNPN and CDR2 SVGIG (reference sequence). This CDR3 comprises 14 residues. The CDR3: CAWTSGQGVTEAFF. Written as DNA, the CDR3 is TGTGCCTGGACCTCGGGACAGGGGGTCACTGAAGCTTTCTTT.